This T cell receptor beta chain was captured in a study of blood T cell repertoires in COVID-19. Turning to the study itself: There were acute and convalescent COVID-19 samples, and they came from the United States, Italy and Spain. The cDNA or gDNA used as material had been derived from T cells, B-cell-depleted T cells, or PBMCs.

Looked up from germline, CDR1 is LNHDA and CDR2 is SQIVND (reference sequence). The CDR3 totals 14 residues. Trimming removed 4 bases from V and 4 bases from J, with 13 bases in between. Per the original methods: Reference gene primer amplification yielded estimated nucleated cell counts. TCRdb keeps only in-frame clones here, not all; method: immunoSEQ multiplex PCR. V and J calls and clone size follow that table, whereas D and trimming were derived from the DNA. The profile shows under 130,000 clones, about four fifths of them singletons. The sequencing input was peripheral blood. This TCR derives from a woman older than 75 with acute or convalescent COVID-19. The chain carries TRBV19 and TRBJ1-1, with D maybe TRBD1 (6 bases). The CDR3: CASSKGGESTEAFF. DNA for the CDR3: TGTGCCAGTAGTAAAGGGGGAGAGTCCACTGAAGCTTTCTTT.